The 5 T cell receptor beta chains presented below share a single source sample, sequenced in a study of blood T cell repertoires in COVID-19. The protocol was immunoSEQ multiplex PCR, while the TCRdb copy is restricted to in-frame clones and leaves out a portion. The sample yields 300,000 to 400,000 clones, roughly 90% seen once. Sequences were obtained from PBMCs or T cells enriched from blood (not recorded which). These receptors were taken from a man aged 55 to 70 who had recovered from COVID-19.

The chain has TRBV5-1 and TRBJ1-3; D is unresolved. Germline CDR1 reads SGHRS; CDR2 reads YFSETQ. CDR3 size: 14 residues. V shed 4 bases and J shed 0 bases, with 8 bases lying between them. Written as DNA, the CDR3 is TGCGCCAGCAGCGAGGGCTTCTCTGGAAACACCATATATTTT. Its protein is CASSEGFSGNTIYF.

This clone was picked up one time. V usage is TRBV15 and J usage is TRBJ2-5; TRBD1 agrees at 8 bases. V gave up 5 bases and J gave up 0 bases; unmatched junction bases: 5. CDR1 is LNHNV and CDR2 is YYDKDF in the germline V gene (reference sequence). This CDR3 contains 15 residues. DNA of the CDR3: TGTGCCACCAGCGACAGGGGATTGGACCAAGAGACCCAGTACTTC. Amino acid sequence: CATSDRGLDQETQYF.

The genes are TRBV20-1 and TRBJ1-1, with D perhaps matching TRBD1 (5 bases). The CDR3 loop spans 13 amino acids. V lost 3 bases to trimming and J lost 2 bases, with 10 bases between them. Germline loops: CDR1 DFQATT, CDR2 SNEGSKA (reference sequence). The CDR3 DNA follows: TGCAGTGCTAGTAGGGGAGGCAACACTGAAGCTTTCTTT. The encoded protein is CSASRGGNTEAFF.

CDR3 sequence (DNA): TGTGCCAGCAGCGAAGCCGGGCTAGCGGAGTACAATGAGCAGTTCTTC. This encodes CASSEAGLAEYNEQFF. This rearrangement joins TRBV9 to TRBJ2-1, with 7 bases lining up with TRBD2. CDR1 SGDLS and CDR2 YYNGEE come from the germline V gene. With 3 bases clipped from V and 4 bases from J, the junction kept 10 bases outside the gene matches. The CDR3 length is 16 residues. Supplemented by reference TRBV9 and TRBJ2-1, the full variable domain reads DSGVTQTPKHLITATGQRVTLRCSPRSGDLSVYWYQQSLDQGLQFLIQYYNGEERAKGNILERFSAQQFPDLHSELNLSSLELGDSALYFCASSEAGLAEYNEQFFGPGTRLTVL.

The chain is built from TRBV2 and TRBJ2-7, with 8 positions matching TRBD1. The CDR3 runs 13 residues. From germline, CDR1 is SNHLY and CDR2 FYNNEI. The trim removed 8 bases at V and 7 bases at J, leaving 10 bases unmatched. CDR3 sequence (DNA): TGTGCCAGCGCCGGTGACAGGGGTCATGAGCAGTACTTC. Amino acid sequence: CASAGDRGHEQYF.